The clone carrying this T cell receptor (beta chain) was seen at least ten times. TCRdb used MiXCR to reprocess the RACE reads, holding one entry per CDR3 protein. The sample has 82,000 or so distinct CDR3 sequences; 10% to 15% are singletons. The data belong to a study of human T cells and chemical hapten exposure. The time point denotes: patch test 3, about 24 weeks after DPC sensitization. Treatment denoted: therapeutic diphenylcyclopropenone sensitization with weekly scalp DPC. Germline V gene data show CDR1 as GTSNPN and CDR2 as SVGIG (reference sequence). Trimming removed 5 bases from V and 8 bases from J; junction bases left unmatched: 6. The CDR3 covers 12 residues.

This TCR was sampled from a woman in her 50s with alopecia areata. Some clones in this sample may be carry-over from other donors' samples. V gene TRBV30 combines with J gene TRBJ1-2; TRBD1 aligns across 9 bases. The material sequenced was whole blood, taken in connection with sensitization to the hapten diphenylcyclopropenone (DPC). The CDR3 coding sequence is TGTGCCTGGGAGGACAGGGGAGAGGGCTACACCTTC. Protein sequence: CAWEDRGEGYTF.